This T cell receptor beta chain was sequenced in a study of identical twins. This clonotype was seen many times. Healthy Caucasian individuals made up all the donors. This CDR3 region has 15 residues. V gave up 6 bases and J gave up 4 bases; unmatched junction bases: 1. Germline assignment: CDR1 MGHRA and CDR2 YSYEKL. A template switching step contributed a universal primer site, while unique molecular identifiers were present in the cDNA. Using its own MiXCR run on the 5' RACE reads, TCRdb lists one record per CDR3 protein. The data hold some 560,000 distinct CDR3 sequences, with 9% to 10% observed a single time. The same data also contributed to another study, on yellow fever vaccine responses in identical twins.

The receptor comes from a young woman in good health. This chain joins TRBV4-1 and TRBJ2-3, with 16 bases aligning to TRBD2. Material for sequencing was PBMCs. DNA of the CDR3: TGCGCCAGCAGGGGGACTAGCGGGGGGGCAGATACGCAGTATTTT. Its protein product is CASRGTSGGADTQYF.